Listed here is a single T cell receptor beta chain. The sample is drawn from a study of blood T cell repertoires in COVID-19. Study context: The analysed material was cDNA or gDNA that came from T cells, B-cell-depleted T cells, or PBMCs.

Germline CDR1 SEHNR, CDR2 FQNEAQ (reference sequence). The CDR3 extends over 15 amino acids. The ends lost 3 bases at V and 7 bases at J; junction bases unmatched: 7. Individuals drawn from 20 to 30 US areas were roughly 18 to 89 years old. Cohorts were determined from participant-reported clinical history. Within 2 weeks before study entry, exposed participants met a COVID-19 case. Repertoires were generated with immunoSEQ multiplex PCR, while TCRdb's copy carries only in-frame clones and drops some. The repertoire holds under 450,000 clones, with approximately 93% as singletons. The chain uses TRBV7-9 and TRBJ2-1, with TRBD2 matching 9 bases. The sample comprised PBMCs or T cells enriched from blood (not recorded which). This receptor was identified in a woman between 40 and 50 years old who had been exposed to COVID-19. CDR3 nucleotides: TGTGCCAGCAGCTTGGCGGGAGGGCCTATAAATGAGCAGTTCTTC. It yields the protein CASSLAGGPINEQFF.